This entry features one T cell receptor (beta chain) sequence. The V end was cut by 5 bases, the J end by 1 base, with 8 bases between. The CDR3 sequence is 13 residues long. The germline V gene has CDR1 MDHEN and CDR2 SYDVKM. Recruitment covered about two dozen US areas and drew participants whose ages spanned roughly 18 to 100 years. The data are from a study of blood T cell repertoires in COVID-19. On the study more broadly: The United States, Italy and Spain were the sources of the acute and convalescent COVID-19 samples. The cDNA or gDNA used as material had been derived from T cells, B-cell-depleted T cells, or PBMCs.

Measured with immunoSEQ multiplex PCR; TCRdb has only the in-frame clones, and not every one. The sample shows roughly 340,000 clones, approximately 89% of them seen only once. The receptor's source is a man aged 40-50 years in a cohort exposed to, infected with or recovered from COVID-19 (not recorded which). The V gene is TRBV28, the J gene TRBJ1-1; D is unclear. Specimen: PBMCs or T cells enriched from blood (not recorded which). CDR3 coding DNA: TGTGCCAGCAGTAACCCAGGGAACACTGAAGCTTTCTTT. Residues: CASSNPGNTEAFF.